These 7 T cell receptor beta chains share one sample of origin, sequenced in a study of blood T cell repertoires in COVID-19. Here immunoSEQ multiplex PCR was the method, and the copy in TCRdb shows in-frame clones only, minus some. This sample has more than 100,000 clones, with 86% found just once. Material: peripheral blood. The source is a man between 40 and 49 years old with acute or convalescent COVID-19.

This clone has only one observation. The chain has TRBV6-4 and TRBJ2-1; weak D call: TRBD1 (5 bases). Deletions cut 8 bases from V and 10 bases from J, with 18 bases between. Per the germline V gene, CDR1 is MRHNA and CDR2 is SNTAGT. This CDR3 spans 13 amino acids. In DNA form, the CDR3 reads TGTGCCAGCGGGAAGACAGCCGACCAGGAGCAGTTCTTC. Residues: CASGKTADQEQFF.

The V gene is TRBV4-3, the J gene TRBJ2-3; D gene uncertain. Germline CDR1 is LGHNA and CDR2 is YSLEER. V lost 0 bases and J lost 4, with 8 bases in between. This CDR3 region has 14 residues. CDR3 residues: CASSQDWAADTQYF. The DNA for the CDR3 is TGCGCCAGCAGCCAAGACTGGGCAGCAGATACGCAGTATTTT.

CDR3 nucleotide sequence: TGTGCCAGCAGCGACAGGGGAAGAGGCTACACCTTC. Protein: CASSDRGRGYTF. The chain employs TRBV6-2 or TRBV6-3 and TRBJ1-2, with 8 bases that match TRBD1. The CDR3 runs to 12 residues. V lost 6 bases, J lost 8 bases, and 5 bases stayed unmatched. From germline, CDR1 is MNHEY and CDR2 SVGEGT.

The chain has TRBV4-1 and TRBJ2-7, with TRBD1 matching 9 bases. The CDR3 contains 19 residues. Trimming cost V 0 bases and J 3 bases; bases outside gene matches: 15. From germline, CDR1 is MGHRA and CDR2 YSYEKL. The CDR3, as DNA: TGCGCCAGCAGCCAAGATCAATTGGGACAGGGACTGACAAACTACGAGCAGTACTTC. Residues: CASSQDQLGQGLTNYEQYF.

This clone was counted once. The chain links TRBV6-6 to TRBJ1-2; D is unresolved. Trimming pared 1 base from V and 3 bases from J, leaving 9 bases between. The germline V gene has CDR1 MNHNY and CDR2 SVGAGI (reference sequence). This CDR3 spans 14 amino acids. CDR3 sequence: CASSYYTADYGYTF. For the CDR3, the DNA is TGTGCCAGCAGTTACTACACAGCAGACTATGGCTACACCTTC.

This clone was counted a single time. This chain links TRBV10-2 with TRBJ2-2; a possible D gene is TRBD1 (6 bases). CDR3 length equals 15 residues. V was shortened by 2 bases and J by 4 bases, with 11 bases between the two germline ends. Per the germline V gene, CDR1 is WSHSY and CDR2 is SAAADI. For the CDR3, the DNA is TGCGCCAGCAGTGAGACTGGGGGCGGCACCGGGGAGCTGTTTTTT. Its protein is CASSETGGGTGELFF.

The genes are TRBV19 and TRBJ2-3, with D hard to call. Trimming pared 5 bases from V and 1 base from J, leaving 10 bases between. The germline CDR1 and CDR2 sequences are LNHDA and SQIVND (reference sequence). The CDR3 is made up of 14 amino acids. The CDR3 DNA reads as TGTGCCAGTAGTCCCGCAATAGGCACAGATACGCAGTATTTT. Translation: CASSPAIGTDTQYF.